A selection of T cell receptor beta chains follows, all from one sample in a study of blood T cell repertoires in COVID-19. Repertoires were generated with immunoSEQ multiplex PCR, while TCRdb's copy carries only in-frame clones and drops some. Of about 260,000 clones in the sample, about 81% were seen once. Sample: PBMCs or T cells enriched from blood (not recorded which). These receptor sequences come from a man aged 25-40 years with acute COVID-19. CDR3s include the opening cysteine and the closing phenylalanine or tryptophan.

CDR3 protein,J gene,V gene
CASSEAGQGVYGYTF,TRBJ1-2,TRBV6-1
CASSLLENQGETQYF,TRBJ2-5,TRBV5-1
CASGGYTGELFF,TRBJ2-2,TRBV19
CASSQDGTSGTLAKNIQYF,TRBJ2-4,TRBV4-2
CASSLAGPPGSNQPQHF,TRBJ1-5,TRBV5-1
CASGMGTGRNQPQHF,TRBJ1-5,TRBV12-5
CASSELAGGLNNEQFF,TRBJ2-1,TRBV6-1
CASSENPALSTDTQYF,TRBJ2-3,TRBV6-4
CASSDPGTNYGYTF,TRBJ1-2,TRBV7-9
CASTLGGIDQPQHF,TRBJ1-5,TRBV7-9
CASSRPQISGNTIYF,TRBJ1-3,TRBV3-1/TRBV3-2
CAISESERVVDSPLHF,TRBJ1-6,TRBV10-3
CASSSSTEAFF,TRBJ1-1,TRBV12-3/TRBV12-4
CASSLEGNIQYF,TRBJ2-4,TRBV5-1
CSARDRVSNQPQHF,TRBJ1-5,TRBV20-1
CASRRQGRSTNEKLFF,TRBJ1-4,TRBV19
CASSVEGWVGDYTF,TRBJ1-2,TRBV9
CAWSRRWGRTEAFF,TRBJ1-1,TRBV30
CASSALTGNEQFF,TRBJ2-1,TRBV19
CASSLASKLMNTEAFF,TRBJ1-1,TRBV28
CASSVGQNEKLFF,TRBJ1-4,TRBV9
CSTRTGGTGELFF,TRBJ2-2,TRBV29-1
CASSLALYSNQPQHF,TRBJ1-5,TRBV27
CASSLRLAGVPNEQFF,TRBJ2-1,TRBV7-3
CASSLGLEAFF,TRBJ1-1,TRBV2
CASSSQGDYGYTF,TRBJ1-2,TRBV11-1
CATPDERAEKLFF,TRBJ1-4,TRBV24-1
CATSEVRERNEQFF,TRBJ2-1,TRBV19
CASSELPGRAGEQFF,TRBJ2-1,TRBV6-1
CASSFMQASGVETQYF,TRBJ2-5,TRBV27
CASSRGEGNQPQHF,TRBJ1-5,TRBV4-1
CASRSGAFF,TRBJ1-1,TRBV21-1
CASTRTRGTHTEAFF,TRBJ1-1,TRBV6-5
CASSTGQPNTEAFF,TRBJ1-1,TRBV5-1
CASNRNYPGELFF,TRBJ2-2,TRBV19
CASSGLGRGLAVDTGELFF,TRBJ2-2,TRBV12-1
CASSLGTGNTEAFF,TRBJ1-1,TRBV7-9
CASSLVPERSSPLHF,TRBJ1-6,TRBV7-2
CASTDNPVSGYTF,TRBJ1-2,TRBV12-3/TRBV12-4
CASSRPPDTQYF,TRBJ2-3,TRBV9
CASSWGVPGQGAGETQYF,TRBJ2-5,TRBV5-1
CASSPGQGIGNTIYF,TRBJ1-3,TRBV18